This TCR beta chain appears in the sequencing data of a study of cytomegalovirus exposure and HLA in healthy donors. The germline V gene encodes CDR1 ENHRY and CDR2 SYGVKD. The ends lost 4 bases at V and 1 base at J; junction bases unmatched: 5. CDR3 length equals 18 residues. The study's findings and limits: Prior analysis indicated that the majority of TCR beta V segments exhibited productivity approximately 87% or approximately 30% of the time.

For this clone: Its antigen is undetermined.

PCR primers comprised 60 Vbeta and 13 Jbeta primers. Generated by immunoSEQ multiplex PCR, the TCRdb table keeps only in-frame clones and is missing some. In the table there are roughly 130,000 clones, approximately 8.7% of which are singletons. The specimen sequenced was PBMCs. The TCR comes from a man aged 35 to 55 in good health and CMV-seronegative. The V call is TRBV10-3, the J call TRBJ2-3, with 16 nucleotides matching TRBD2. The CDR3: CAISVGLAGGHRTDTQYF. DNA of the CDR3: TGTGCCATCAGTGTGGGACTAGCGGGGGGGCATCGCACAGATACGCAGTATTTT.